The T cell receptor (beta chain) under discussion was sequenced for a study of T cell clones after liver transplantation. The data were produced by immunoSEQ multiplex PCR, yet TCRdb's version contains in-frame clones alone and is incomplete. Here the sample spans around 110,000 clones, just over 90% being singletons. The germline V gene has CDR1 SGHRS and CDR2 YFSETQ. There are 12 residues in the CDR3. The germline V and J ends were trimmed by 0 bases and 5 bases, with 6 bases remaining between them. This chain links TRBV5-1 with TRBJ2-7, with D uncertain. This clonotype originated in a human patient who received a liver transplant. The graft donor may account for some of the T cells. The starting material was CD4+ T cells from blood, obtained 12 months after liver transplant. The CDR3 loop reads CASSLAGNEQYF. The CDR3 DNA reads TGCGCCAGCAGCTTGGCCGGCAACGAGCAGTACTTC.